This T cell receptor (beta chain) is drawn from a study of Ad26.COV2.S vaccination and SARS-CoV-2 variants (dated by TCRdb to about 2021). About the study as a whole: Donors in the vaccine arm were drawn from COV1001, a phase I-IIa trial of Ad26.COV2.S in healthy adults that was multicentre, randomized, double-blind and placebo-controlled. Ad26.COV2.S was administered intramuscularly at 5 x 10^10 or 1 x 10^11 viral particles, either as a single shot or as two shots given 56 days apart. TCRbeta repertoire sequencing was used to assess the specificity and breadth of SARS-CoV-2-reactive T cell receptors after Ad26.COV2.S vaccination. The TCR-sequenced set comprised about 32 samples: approximately 19 Ad26.COV2.S vaccine recipients, 5 placebo recipients and 8 SARS-CoV-2 convalescent individuals. Trial participants were randomized into five groups of five, in which low-dose or high-dose Ad26.COV2.S was given once or twice, or placebo was given on both occasions. Investigators remained blinded to trial group allocation during experiments and outcome assessment. Overall study results and their limits: The study lacked the statistical power to compare responses across vaccine doses or regimens. Spike-specific TCR breadth was higher in Ad26.COV2.S recipients than in placebo recipients (P = 0.0014). The authors noted that the TCR breadth and depth analyses may have underestimated total T cell responses. Vaccine and placebo recipients had comparable non-spike TCR breadth, which fits with the vaccine containing only spike. Substantial breadth of spike-specific CD8+ and CD4+ T cell responses was reported after vaccination.

The immunoSEQ Assay was used to sequence TCRbeta CDR3 regions. After extraction, genomic DNA underwent amplification by bias-controlled multiplex PCR, followed by high-throughput sequencing. For the original study's pipeline: To quantify the absolute abundance of every unique TCRbeta CDR3 region, sequences were collapsed and filtered. T cell fraction was estimated by normalizing TCRbeta template counts to usable DNA, with usable DNA measured through amplification of reference genes found in all nucleated cells. Repertoire TCRs were annotated as SARS-CoV-2-specific by exact matching of V gene, CDR3 amino acid sequence and J gene to a known reactive TCR set. The reference SARS-CoV-2 TCR set came from MIRA and was filtered for enrichment in COVID-19-positive ImmuneCODE repertoires, removing public or cross-reactive TCRs. Using the MIRA antigens, annotated TCRs were further analysed by specific ORF or by position within an ORF. Depth was the summed frequency of annotated unique rearrangements, while breadth was defined as annotated unique rearrangements over total unique productive rearrangements. TCR breadth was compared between groups using two-sided Wilcoxon rank-sum tests. Drawn from immuneACCESS, this table holds only the in-frame rearrangements with V and J called that TCRdb kept. Clones are partly lost; checked studies trace under half to an unresolved V gene and leave the rest unexplained. The D gene and trimming were derived from the DNA, and the V and J assignments and clone size from that table. Across this sample there are about 680,000 clones, with approximately 88% seen only once. The top ten hold over 1.3% of the sample.

A note on this clone: It lacks a known antigen. Base qualities are not provided; no much larger clone lies one nucleotide away.

Taken with the paper, the label for treatment or condition translates to: about 20 received Ad26.COV2.S at low or high dose, single or two shots; 5 received placebo; per-sample allocation not given. Repertoires of vaccine and placebo recipients were sequenced from samples collected on day 63 after the first injection. Cohort 1b enrolled fewer than 30 adults aged 18-55 years at a single site in Boston, USA, between 29 July and 7 August 2020. Ad26.COV2.S was a replication-incompetent adenovirus type 26 vector expressing a prefusion-stabilized SARS-CoV-2 spike protein from the original Wuhan strain. Per the germline V gene, ENHRY is the CDR1 and SYGVKD is the CDR2. The CDR3 starts with the cysteine, ends with the phenylalanine, and has 16 residues. The sequence is cut down to CDR3 DNA, 48 bases in frame from base 1. V is cut back by 5 bases and J by 2 bases, with 11 bases in the junction unmatched.

Sequenced here: peripheral blood, sampled in a trial of Ad26.COV2.S vaccine versus placebo. The sequence is built from TRBV10-3 and TRBJ2-5, and TRBD1 aligns with 7 junction nucleotides. The TCR was taken from a person aged 18 to 65 who received the Ad26.COV2.S COVID-19 vaccine or a placebo. The CDR3 reads CAISLRDSGNQETQYF. Read as DNA, the sequence is TGTGCCATCAGTCTCCGGGACAGTGGAAATCAAGAGACCCAGTACTTC.